This paragraph reports one TCR beta chain. A few counts support this clone. There is no known antigen for this receptor. The read finishes 3 residues shy of the CDR3 end, and the germline J gene is used to complete it. This sample also contains other DNA sequences that code for the same CDR3. Including the terminal cysteine and phenylalanine, the CDR3 comprises 15 residues. The DNA has 36 bases, all within the CDR3, and is read from base 1. As encoded in the germline V gene (reference sequence), CDR1 is LNHDA while CDR2 is SQIVND. V is clipped by 9 bases and J by 0 bases, and the sequence between their germline boundaries is 15 bases long. These data come from a study of T cell clonality in common variable immunodeficiency (dated by TCRdb to about 2015). Equivalent amounts of genomic DNA from CVID and control samples were used as sequencing input. For every sample, a 60 bp segment covering the rearranged TCRbeta CDR3 region was amplified and then sequenced. TCRbeta amplification used the immunoSEQ assay, a bias-corrected multiplex PCR with high-throughput sequencing. The study's own analysis went as follows. Every unique nucleotide sequence was considered a clone and was annotated with V, D and J genes, copy number and frequency. Sequences were labeled productive if in frame, and non-productive if out of frame or containing stop codons. As previously described, clonality was computed from Shannon's entropy. The predicted amino acid sequences of productive clones were used to derive the mean CDR3 Kyte-Doolittle hydropathy. Scaled V gene usage was hierarchically clustered using Manhattan distance and complete linkage with the R hclust function. To assess clone sharing by CDR3 amino acid sequence, 12 repertoires per group were resampled over 100 rounds. The repertoires were searched for around 65 published EBV-specific and roughly 240 published CMV-specific TCRbeta sequences. After two CVID samples that produced fewer than 10,000 sequences were dropped from the analysis, around 40 CVID repertoires remained. This immuneACCESS table, as held by TCRdb, lists in-frame sequences with V and J called but not all clones. Of the missing ones, under half trace to an unresolved V gene in checked studies; the others have no known cause. V and J calls and clone size follow that table, whereas D and trimming were derived from the DNA. The sample comprises about 47,000 clones, and every one was counted more than once. The top ten clonotypes cover about 5.9% of the sample.

Most of the CVID patients and most of the healthy controls were of Caucasian heritage. Heparinized peripheral whole blood samples of roughly 5 to 8.5 ml were obtained from each donor. Genomic DNA from adults with common variable immune deficiency (CVID) and from healthy adult controls was the source for sequencing TCRbeta CDR3 repertoires. The control group comprised around 22 healthy adult volunteers, roughly 12 female and approximately ten male, aged about 20 to 70 years with a mean age of approximately 30. Diluted blood was density-centrifuged over Hypaque 1077 or Ficoll-Paque to isolate peripheral blood mononuclear cells. Genomic DNA was obtained from unsorted mononuclear cells using either Qiagen column purification or a centrifugation-based method. Broader findings and caveats from the paper: The authors noted that sequencing repertoires of T cell subpopulations would be needed to clarify what caused the increased clonality in CVID. Compared with healthy controls, CVID subjects showed increased TCRbeta clonality (t-test p = 0.018), a feature most characteristic of about a third of subjects. Fewer TCRbeta clones were shared among CVID subjects than among healthy controls (p < 0.0001). Differences among patients in the CVID cohort limited the correlations between repertoire features and clinical complications. Even though DNA input was the same, control samples had an average of around 75,000 unique sequences each, compared with roughly 34,000 in CVID samples. CVID TCRbeta sequences were reported to have fewer deletions and N-nucleotide insertions and to lack highly modified clones with 13 or more V deletions.

The sequencing input was peripheral blood mononuclear cells. The receptor comes from a person aged 18 to 75 in good health. This chain is built from TRBV19 and TRBJ1-3; the D segment could be TRBD1, given 5 matching bases. This receptor has the CDR3 CASHSWGTSGNTIYF. The DNA read from the CDR3 is TGTGCCAGCCACAGTTGGGGCACCTCTGGAAACACC.